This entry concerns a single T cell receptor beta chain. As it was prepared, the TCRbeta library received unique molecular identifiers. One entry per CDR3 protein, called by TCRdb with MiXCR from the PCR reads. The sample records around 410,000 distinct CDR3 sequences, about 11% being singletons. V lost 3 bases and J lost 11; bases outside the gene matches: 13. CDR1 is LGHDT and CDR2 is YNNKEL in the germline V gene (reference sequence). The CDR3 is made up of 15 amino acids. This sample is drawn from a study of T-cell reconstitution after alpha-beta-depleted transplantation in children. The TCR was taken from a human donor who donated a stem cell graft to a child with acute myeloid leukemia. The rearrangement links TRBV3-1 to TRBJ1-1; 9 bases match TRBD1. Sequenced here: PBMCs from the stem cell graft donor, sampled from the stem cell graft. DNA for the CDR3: TGTGCCAGCAGCCAGAGCTGGACAGGGGACTCCGTGGCTTTCTTT. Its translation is CASSQSWTGDSVAFF.